The 23 T cell receptor beta chains below come from one sample, sequenced in a study of blood T cell repertoires in COVID-19. Only in-frame clones appear in the TCRdb table, and some are missing; sequencing was by immunoSEQ multiplex PCR. The sample carries 200,000 to 250,000 clones, approximately 90% recorded once. Specimen: peripheral blood. These receptors came from a man between 60 and 75 years old who had recovered from COVID-19.

This chain's CDR3 is CSSERGTETQYF. For the CDR3, the DNA is TGCAGCTCTGAACGCGGTACGGAGACCCAGTACTTC. The gene calls are TRBV29-1 and TRBJ2-5; D gene uncertain. V was shortened by 8 bases and J by 5 bases, with 15 bases between the two germline ends. The germline gives CDR1 SQVTM, CDR2 ANQGSEA. The CDR3 covers 12 residues.

The V and J genes are TRBV30 and TRBJ1-1; TRBD1 matches 7 bases. Trimming took 0 bases from V and 0 from J; bases not matched to a gene: 10. Germline V gene data show CDR1 as GTSNPN and CDR2 as SVGIG (reference sequence). This CDR3 region has 17 residues. The CDR3 spells CAWSVRGGRGMNTEAFF. In DNA form, the CDR3 reads TGTGCCTGGAGTGTACGGGGAGGCAGGGGGATGAACACTGAAGCTTTCTTT.

The chain uses TRBV19 and TRBJ1-1, with 8 bases matching TRBD1. J gave up 5 bases and V 6 bases, and 8 bases lay outside the gene matches. The length of the CDR3 is 14 residues. Germline CDR1 is LNHDA and CDR2 is SQIVND (reference sequence). The CDR3 sequence is CASRVRGRWTEAFF. The CDR3, as DNA: TGTGCCAGTAGGGTCAGGGGGCGTTGGACTGAAGCTTTCTTT.

The DNA for the CDR3 is TGTGCCAGCAGTATAGTGATGGGCGGGGGAGCCCAGCATTTT. This encodes CASSIVMGGGAQHF. This rearrangement joins TRBV28 to TRBJ1-5; perhaps TRBD1 as D (5 bases). The CDR3 is 14 amino acids. Germline V lookup: CDR1 MDHEN, CDR2 SYDVKM. The V end lost 5 bases, the J end lost 11 bases, and 19 bases lay between the germline ends.

The J gene is TRBJ2-7, the V gene TRBV4-3, with a weak D call TRBD1 (6 bases). Trimming removed 1 base from V and 3 bases from J, with 25 bases in between. This CDR3 spans 19 amino acids. The germline V gene has CDR1 LGHNA and CDR2 YSLEER. The CDR3 region is CASSQGVPDQGYFRYEQYF. The DNA of the CDR3 is TGCGCCAGCAGCCAAGGGGTACCGGACCAGGGGTATTTTCGCTACGAGCAGTACTTC.

The chain has TRBV21-1 and TRBJ2-1; the D call in the table, TRBD2, was not verified against the DNA. TRBV21-1 is a known pseudogene. The CDR3 extends over 18 amino acids. For the CDR3, the DNA is TGTGCCAGCAGCCTAAGGACTAGCGGGGGGTTCTCCTACAATGAGCAGTTCTTC. This gives the protein CASSLRTSGGFSYNEQFF.

This clone has only a few counts. This chain uses TRBV6-5 with TRBJ2-2; 8 bases are shared with TRBD1. Germline V lookup: CDR1 MNHEY, CDR2 SVGAGI. The CDR3 is 14 amino acids. J was trimmed by 6 bases and V by 6 bases; bases with no gene match: 6. CDR3 amino acids: CASSYDRGPGELFF. The DNA for the CDR3 is TGTGCCAGCAGCTATGACAGGGGCCCCGGGGAGCTGTTTTTT.

V and J are TRBV28 and TRBJ1-5, with TRBD1 matching over 10 bases. CDR3 length: 18 amino acids. CDR1 and CDR2 (germline): MDHEN, SYDVKM. The J segment lost 2 bases and the V segment lost 5 bases, leaving 12 bases of the junction unmatched. CDR3 nucleotides: TGTGCCAGCAGTCCCCGGGACAGGGGTGTTTGGGGCAATCAGCCCCAGCATTTT. It encodes CASSPRDRGVWGNQPQHF.

This chain connects TRBV11-1 to TRBJ2-1; TRBD1 matches 7 bases. V trimming: 4 bases; J trimming: 9 bases; junction bases outside the gene matches: 6. Germline-derived CDR1 and CDR2 are SGHAT and FQDESV (reference sequence). CDR3 length: 13 residues. The CDR3 spells CASSSSTGFEQFF. For the CDR3, the DNA is TGTGCCAGCAGCTCATCGACAGGGTTTGAGCAGTTCTTC.

This chain joins TRBV10-1 and TRBJ2-3; D call uncertain. The V end was cut by 3 bases, the J end by 4 bases, with 2 bases between. Germline V lookup: CDR1 WNHNN, CDR2 SYGVQD (reference sequence). There are 11 residues in the CDR3. CDR3 residues: CASSDADTQYF. The CDR3 nucleotides read TGCGCCAGCAGTGACGCAGATACGCAGTATTTT.

This clone was detected once. The chain has TRBV12-3 or TRBV12-4 and TRBJ1-2, with TRBD1 matching 8 bases. J gave up 8 bases and V 2 bases, and 4 bases lay outside the gene matches. CDR3 length equals 13 residues. CDR3 coding DNA: TGTGCCAGCAGTTTACGGACAGGGCTAGGCTACACCTTC. As protein: CASSLRTGLGYTF.

Worth noting for this clone: Other DNA sequences in this specimen translate into the identical CDR3. This sequence joins TRBV30 and TRBJ2-7; 11 bases are a match to TRBD2. The CDR3 spans 17 residues. The junction had 13 bases not matched to a gene; V was cut back by 2 bases and J by 4 bases. Per germline, CDR1 GTSNPN and CDR2 SVGIG (reference sequence). CDR3 nucleotide sequence: TGTGCCTGGAGTCCATTATTCGGGACTAGCGGTATTTACGAGCAGTACTTC. Translation gives CAWSPLFGTSGIYEQYF.

This rearrangement joins TRBV5-1 to TRBJ2-1; no clear D. V dropped 0 bases and J dropped 9 bases, with 7 bases sitting between them. In germline, CDR1 is SGHRS, CDR2 YFSETQ. CDR3 length: 12 residues. CDR3 in amino acids: CASSLGVSEQFF. The CDR3 nucleotides read TGCGCCAGCAGCTTGGGCGTAAGTGAGCAGTTCTTC.

This clone appeared a few times. The chain carries TRBV12-3 or TRBV12-4 and TRBJ2-3; weak D call: TRBD2 (5 bases). The V end lost 5 bases, the J end lost 10 bases, and 13 bases lay between the germline ends. CDR3 length equals 12 residues. CDR3 bases: TGTGCCAGCAGTCCGGACTCCGATCCGCAGTATTTT. Residues: CASSPDSDPQYF.

The chain has TRBV9 and TRBJ1-1; tentatively, D is TRBD1 (6 bases). Germline CDR1 and CDR2: SGDLS and YYNGEE. This CDR3 has 15 residues. Trimming left V 2 bases short and J 0 bases short, with 11 bases between. CDR3 region: CASSVSTGMNTEAFF. CDR3 sequence (DNA): TGTGCCAGCAGCGTCTCTACAGGGATGAACACTGAAGCTTTCTTT.

The chain is built from TRBV4-3 and TRBJ2-1; possibly TRBD2 for D (7 bases). Germline V gene lookup returns CDR1 LGHNA and CDR2 YSLEER. The germline V and J ends were trimmed by 0 bases and 1 base, with 19 bases remaining between them. The CDR3 consists of 19 residues. The CDR3 sequence: CASSQDYWGGSSSYNEQFF. CDR3 sequence (DNA): TGCGCCAGCAGCCAAGATTATTGGGGGGGCAGTAGTTCCTACAATGAGCAGTTCTTC.

In DNA form, the CDR3 reads TGTGCCAGCAACGAACTCGGGGGAGCTAGCTACAATGAGCAGTTCTTC. Translation gives CASNELGGASYNEQFF. The chain joins TRBV2 to TRBJ2-1; D is possibly TRBD2 (6 bases). The V and J ends lost 7 bases and 3 bases respectively, with 19 bases between them. The CDR3 is 16 residues long. The germline V gene encodes CDR1 SNHLY and CDR2 FYNNEI.

The V gene is TRBV7-2, the J gene TRBJ2-7; 7 bases map to TRBD2. The CDR3 is made up of 14 amino acids. J was trimmed by 5 bases and V by 1 base; bases with no gene match: 5. CDR1 is SGHTA, CDR2 FQGNSA, per germline. The DNA for the CDR3 is TGTGCCAGCAGCTTAGGGGGGGGGAACCACGAGCAGTACTTC. It encodes CASSLGGGNHEQYF.

The chain joins TRBV5-1 to TRBJ2-5, with 7 bases that match TRBD1. This CDR3 is 15 amino acids long. Germline lookup yields CDR1 SGHRS and CDR2 YFSETQ. V shed 0 bases, J shed 3 bases, and the junction held 5 bases outside the gene matches. CDR3: CASSLAGTAKETQYF. Here the CDR3 DNA reads TGCGCCAGCAGCTTGGCCGGGACAGCTAAAGAGACCCAGTACTTC.

The chain employs TRBV5-1 and TRBJ2-7; possibly TRBD1 for D (7 bases). Trimming cost V 4 bases and J 2 bases, with 13 bases left between them. Germline CDR1 SGHRS, CDR2 YFSETQ. CDR3 length: 14 amino acids. CDR3 DNA sequence: TGCGCCAGCAGCGCGGAGGGGGCTCCCTACGAGCAGTACTTC. It codes for CASSAEGAPYEQYF.

This chain uses TRBV27 with TRBJ1-6; TRBD1 might be the D (6 bases). CDR3 length: 14 amino acids. V lost 5 bases to trimming and J lost 10 bases, with 15 bases between them. The germline V gene encodes CDR1 MNHEY and CDR2 SMNVEV (reference sequence). CDR3 in DNA: TGTGCCAGCAGTCCCTCACAGGGTTGGTCACCCCTCCACTTT. Amino acid sequence: CASSPSQGWSPLHF.

The rearrangement links TRBV18 to TRBJ2-7; TRBD2 agrees at 10 bases. The germline V gene has CDR1 KGHSH and CDR2 LQKENI. This CDR3 comprises 13 residues. V dropped 5 bases and J dropped 5; count of bases not matched to a gene: 3. CDR3: CASSERGGDEQYF. CDR3 DNA: TGTGCCAGCTCAGAGCGGGGGGGTGACGAGCAGTACTTC. Using reference TRBV18 and TRBJ2-7 for the parts outside the CDR3, the full variable domain is NAGVMQNPRHLVRRRGQEARLRCSPMKGHSHVYWYRQLPEEGLKFMVYLQKENIIDESGMPKERFSAEFPKEGPSILRIQQVVRGDSAAYFCASSERGGDEQYFGPGTRLTVT.

The V call is TRBV20-1, the J call TRBJ2-6; 7 bases are a match to TRBD1. This CDR3 region has 16 residues. The J segment lost 0 bases and the V segment lost 3 bases, leaving 5 bases of the junction unmatched. Germline assignment: CDR1 DFQATT and CDR2 SNEGSKA (reference sequence). The CDR3 bases are TGCAGTGCTAGTTCTAACAGGGGCTCTGGGGCCAACGTCCTGACTTTC. Translation gives CSASSNRGSGANVLTF.